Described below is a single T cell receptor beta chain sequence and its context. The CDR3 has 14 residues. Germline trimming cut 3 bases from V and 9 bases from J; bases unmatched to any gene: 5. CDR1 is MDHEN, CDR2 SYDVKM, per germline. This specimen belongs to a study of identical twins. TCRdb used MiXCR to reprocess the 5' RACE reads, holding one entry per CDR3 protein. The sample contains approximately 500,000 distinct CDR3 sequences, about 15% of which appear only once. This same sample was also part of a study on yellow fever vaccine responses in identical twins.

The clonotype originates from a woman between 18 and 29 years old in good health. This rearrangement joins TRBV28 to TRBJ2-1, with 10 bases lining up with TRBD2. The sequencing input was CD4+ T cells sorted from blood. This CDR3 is CASSLSLAGSEQFF. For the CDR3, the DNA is TGTGCCAGCAGTTTGTCACTAGCGGGAAGTGAGCAGTTCTTC.